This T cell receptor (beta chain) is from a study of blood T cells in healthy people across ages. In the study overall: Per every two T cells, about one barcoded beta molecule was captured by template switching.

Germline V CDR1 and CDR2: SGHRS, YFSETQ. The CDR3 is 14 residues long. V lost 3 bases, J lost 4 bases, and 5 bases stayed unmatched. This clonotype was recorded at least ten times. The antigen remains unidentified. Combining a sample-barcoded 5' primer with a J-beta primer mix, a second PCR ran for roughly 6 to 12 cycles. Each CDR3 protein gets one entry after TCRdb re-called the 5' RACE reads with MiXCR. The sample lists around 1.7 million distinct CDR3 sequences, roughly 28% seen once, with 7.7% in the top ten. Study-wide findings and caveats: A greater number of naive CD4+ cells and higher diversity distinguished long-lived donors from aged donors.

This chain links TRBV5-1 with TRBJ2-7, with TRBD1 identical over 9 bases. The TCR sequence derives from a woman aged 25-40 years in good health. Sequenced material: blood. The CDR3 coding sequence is TGCGCCAGCAGCTCGGACAGGGGAGATTACGAGCAGTACTTC. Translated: CASSSDRGDYEQYF.